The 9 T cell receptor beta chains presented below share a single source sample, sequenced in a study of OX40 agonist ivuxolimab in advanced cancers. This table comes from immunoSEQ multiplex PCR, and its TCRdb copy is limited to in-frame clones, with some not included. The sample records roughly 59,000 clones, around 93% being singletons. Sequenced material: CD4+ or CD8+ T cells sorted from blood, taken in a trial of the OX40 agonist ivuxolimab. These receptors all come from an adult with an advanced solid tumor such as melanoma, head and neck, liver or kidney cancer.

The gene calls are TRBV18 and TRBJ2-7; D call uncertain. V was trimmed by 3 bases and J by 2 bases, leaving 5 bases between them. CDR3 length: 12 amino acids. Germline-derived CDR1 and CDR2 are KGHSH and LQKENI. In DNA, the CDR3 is TGTGCCAGCTCACCGGACGCCTACGAGCAGTACTTC. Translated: CASSPDAYEQYF.

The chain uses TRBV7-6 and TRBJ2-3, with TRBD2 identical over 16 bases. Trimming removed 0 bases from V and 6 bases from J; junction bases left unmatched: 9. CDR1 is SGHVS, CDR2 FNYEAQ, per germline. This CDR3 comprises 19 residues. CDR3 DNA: TGTGCCAGCAGCTTAGCGTTGGGACTAGCGGGGGGGCCTGGGGATACGCAGTATTTT. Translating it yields CASSLALGLAGGPGDTQYF. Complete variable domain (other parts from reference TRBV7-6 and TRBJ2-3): GAGVSQSPRYKVTKRGQDVALRCDPISGHVSLYWYRQALGQGPEFLTYFNYEAQQDKSGLPNDRFSAERPEGSISTLTIQRTEQRDSAMYRCASSLALGLAGGPGDTQYFGPGTRLTVL.

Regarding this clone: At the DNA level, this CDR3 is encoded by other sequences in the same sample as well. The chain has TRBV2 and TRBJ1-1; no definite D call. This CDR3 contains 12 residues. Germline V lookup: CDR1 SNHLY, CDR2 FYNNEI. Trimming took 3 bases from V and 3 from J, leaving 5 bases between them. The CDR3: CASSEGYTEAFF. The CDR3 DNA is TGTGCCAGCAGTGAGGGTTACACTGAAGCTTTCTTT. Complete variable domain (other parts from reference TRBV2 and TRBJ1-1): EPEVTQTPSHQVTQMGQEVILRCVPISNHLYFYWYRQILGQKVEFLVSFYNNEISEKSEIFDDQFSVERPDGSNFTLKIRSTKLEDSAMYFCASSEGYTEAFFGQGTRLTVV.

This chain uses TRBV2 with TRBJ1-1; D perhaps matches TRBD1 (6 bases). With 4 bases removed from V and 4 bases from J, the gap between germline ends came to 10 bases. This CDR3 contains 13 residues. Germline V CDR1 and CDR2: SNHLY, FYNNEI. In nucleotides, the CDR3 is TGTGCCAGCAGTGGGCAGGGGCCCACTGAAGCTTTCTTT. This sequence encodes CASSGQGPTEAFF.

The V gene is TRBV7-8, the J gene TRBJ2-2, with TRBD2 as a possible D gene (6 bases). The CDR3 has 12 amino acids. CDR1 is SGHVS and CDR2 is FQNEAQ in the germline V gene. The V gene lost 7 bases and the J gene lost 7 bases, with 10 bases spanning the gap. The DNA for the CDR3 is TGTGCCAGCAAAACAGCGGGCGGGGAGCTGTTTTTT. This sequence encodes CASKTAGGELFF.

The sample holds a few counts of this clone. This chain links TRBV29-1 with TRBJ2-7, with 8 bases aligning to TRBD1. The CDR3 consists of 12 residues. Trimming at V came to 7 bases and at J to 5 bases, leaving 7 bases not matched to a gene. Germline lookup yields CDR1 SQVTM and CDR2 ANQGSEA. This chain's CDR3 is CSASDREHEQYF. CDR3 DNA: TGCAGCGCCTCGGACAGGGAACACGAGCAGTACTTC.

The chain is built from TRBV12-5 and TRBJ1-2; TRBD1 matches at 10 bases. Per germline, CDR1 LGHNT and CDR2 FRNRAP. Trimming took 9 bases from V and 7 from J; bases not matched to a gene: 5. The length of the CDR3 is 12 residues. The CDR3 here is CASSGQGGGYTF. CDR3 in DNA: TGTGCTAGCTCCGGACAGGGGGGTGGCTACACCTTC. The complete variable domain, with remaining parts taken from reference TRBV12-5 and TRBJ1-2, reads DARVTQTPRHKVTEMGQEVTMRCQPILGHNTVFWYRQTMMQGLELLAYFRNRAPLDDSGMPKDRFSAEMPDATLATLKIQPSEPRDSAVYFCASSGQGGGYTFGSGTRLTVV.

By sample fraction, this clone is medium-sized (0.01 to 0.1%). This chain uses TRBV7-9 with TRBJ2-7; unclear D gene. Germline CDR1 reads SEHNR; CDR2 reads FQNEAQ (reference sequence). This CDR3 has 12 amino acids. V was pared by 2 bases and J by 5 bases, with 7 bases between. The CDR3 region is CASSLTVDEQYF. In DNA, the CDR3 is TGTGCCAGCAGCTTAACCGTAGACGAGCAGTACTTC.

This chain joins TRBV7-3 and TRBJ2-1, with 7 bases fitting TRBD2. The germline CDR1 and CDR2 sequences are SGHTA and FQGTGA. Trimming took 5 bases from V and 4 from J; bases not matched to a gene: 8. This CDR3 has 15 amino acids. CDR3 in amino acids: CASSQGAGVYNEQFF. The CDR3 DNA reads TGTGCCAGCAGCCAAGGGGCGGGAGTGTACAATGAGCAGTTCTTC.